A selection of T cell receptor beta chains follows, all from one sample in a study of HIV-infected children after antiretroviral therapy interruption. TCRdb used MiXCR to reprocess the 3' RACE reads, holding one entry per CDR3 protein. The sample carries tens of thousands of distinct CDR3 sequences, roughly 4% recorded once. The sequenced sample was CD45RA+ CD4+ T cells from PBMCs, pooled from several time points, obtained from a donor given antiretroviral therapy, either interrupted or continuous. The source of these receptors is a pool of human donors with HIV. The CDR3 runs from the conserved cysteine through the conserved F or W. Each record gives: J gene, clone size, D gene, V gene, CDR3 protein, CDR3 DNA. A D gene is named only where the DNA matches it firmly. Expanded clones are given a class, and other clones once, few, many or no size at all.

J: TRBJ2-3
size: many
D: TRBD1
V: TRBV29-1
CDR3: CSVGTGATQYF
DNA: TGCAGCGTCGGGACAGGGGCAACGCAGTATTTT

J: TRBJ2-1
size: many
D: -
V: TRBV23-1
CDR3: CASSHRDGRYNEQFF
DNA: TGCGCCAGCAGTCACCGGGACGGCCGCTACAATGAGCAGTTCTTC

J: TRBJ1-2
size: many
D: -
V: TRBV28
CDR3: CASMTIEDGYTF
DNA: TGTGCCAGTATGACTATCGAGGATGGCTACACCTTC

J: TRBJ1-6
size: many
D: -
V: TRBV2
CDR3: CASRESGTYNSPLHF
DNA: TGTGCCAGCAGGGAATCAGGGACCTATAATTCACCCCTCCACTTT

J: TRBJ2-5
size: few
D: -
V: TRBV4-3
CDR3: CASSQAPPETQYF
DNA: TGCGCCAGCAGCCAGGCACCCCCAGAGACCCAGTACTTC

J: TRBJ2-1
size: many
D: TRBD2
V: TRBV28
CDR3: CASRKGLAGEQFF
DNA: TGTGCCAGCAGGAAGGGACTAGCAGGGGAGCAGTTCTTC

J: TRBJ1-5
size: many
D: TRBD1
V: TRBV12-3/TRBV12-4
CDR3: CASSSSGGGSNQPQHF
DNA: TGTGCCAGCAGTTCCTCAGGGGGAGGAAGCAATCAGCCCCAGCATTTT

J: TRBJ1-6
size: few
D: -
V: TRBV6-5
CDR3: CASSPGSRGLNSPLHF
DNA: TGTGCCAGCAGCCCAGGGTCCCGAGGCCTTAATTCACCCCTCCACTTT

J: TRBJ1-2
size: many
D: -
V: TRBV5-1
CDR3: CASSLGGDHGYTF
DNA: TGCGCCAGCAGCTTGGGGGGGGACCATGGCTACACCTTC

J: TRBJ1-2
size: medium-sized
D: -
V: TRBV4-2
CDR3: CASSQDLGYYGYTF
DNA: TGTGCCAGCAGCCAAGATTTAGGCTACTATGGCTACACCTTC

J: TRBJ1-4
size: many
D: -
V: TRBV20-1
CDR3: CSASRQAPKNEKLFF
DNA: TGCAGTGCTTCTCGACAGGCTCCTAAAAATGAAAAACTGTTTTTT

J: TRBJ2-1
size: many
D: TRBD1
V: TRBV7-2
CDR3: CASSSKTPGQAHNEQFF
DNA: TGTGCCAGCAGCTCGAAGACTCCGGGACAGGCGCACAATGAGCAGTTCTTC

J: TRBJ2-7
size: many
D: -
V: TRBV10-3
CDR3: CAISATGEGEQYF
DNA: TGTGCCATCAGTGCAACAGGCGAAGGCGAGCAGTACTTC

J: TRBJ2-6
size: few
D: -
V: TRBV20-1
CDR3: CSARAGAASSSGANVLTF
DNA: TGCAGTGCTAGAGCGGGGGCAGCCAGCAGCTCTGGGGCCAACGTCCTGACTTTC

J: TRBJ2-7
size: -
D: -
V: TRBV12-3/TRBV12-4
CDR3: CASSLGWETAEYEQYF
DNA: TGTGCCAGCAGTTTAGGATGGGAGACAGCCGAGTACGAGCAGTACTTC

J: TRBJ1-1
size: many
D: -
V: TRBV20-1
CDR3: CSARGGAEAFF
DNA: TGCAGTGCTAGGGGGGGCGCTGAAGCTTTCTTT

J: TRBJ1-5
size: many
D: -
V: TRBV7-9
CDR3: CASSLEVGPQHF
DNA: TGTGCCAGCAGCTTAGAGGTCGGGCCCCAGCATTTT

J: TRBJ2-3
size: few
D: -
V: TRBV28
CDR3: CASSPSVDTQYF
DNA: TGTGCCAGCAGTCCTTCCGTGGATACGCAGTATTTT

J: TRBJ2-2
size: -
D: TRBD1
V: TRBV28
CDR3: CASSLRDRVRRELFF
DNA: TGTGCCAGCAGTTTGCGGGACAGGGTTAGGAGGGAGCTGTTTTTT

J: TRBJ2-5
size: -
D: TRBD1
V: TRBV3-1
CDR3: CASSPLDREGETQYF
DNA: TGTGCCAGCAGCCCCTTGGACAGGGAAGGAGAGACCCAGTACTTC

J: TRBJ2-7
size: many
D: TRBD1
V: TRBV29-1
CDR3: CSVGQGAREQYF
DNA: TGCAGCGTTGGGCAGGGGGCGCGGGAGCAGTACTTC

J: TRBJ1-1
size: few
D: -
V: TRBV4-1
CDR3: CASSQAVLPGVRNWNTEAFF
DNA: TGCGCCAGCAGCCAAGCGGTGCTCCCAGGGGTGAGGAATTGGAACACTGAAGCTTTCTTT

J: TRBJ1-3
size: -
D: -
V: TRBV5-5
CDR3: CASNEDRPPGNTIYF
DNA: TGTGCCAGCAACGAGGACAGACCTCCTGGAAACACCATATATTTT

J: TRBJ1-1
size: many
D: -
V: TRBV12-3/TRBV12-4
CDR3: CASTQDSVVGAFF
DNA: TGTGCCAGCACCCAAGACTCGGTGGTGGGAGCTTTCTTT

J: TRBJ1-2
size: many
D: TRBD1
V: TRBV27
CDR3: CASSAGGYGYTF
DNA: TGTGCCAGCAGTGCAGGGGGCTATGGCTACACCTTC

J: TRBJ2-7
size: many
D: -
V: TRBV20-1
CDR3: CSARSPEGNPYEQYF
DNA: TGCAGTGCTAGAAGCCCCGAGGGGAACCCCTACGAGCAGTACTTC

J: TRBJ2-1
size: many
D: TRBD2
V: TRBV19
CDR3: CASGTSGYNEQFF
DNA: TGTGCCAGTGGGACTAGCGGTTACAATGAGCAGTTCTTC

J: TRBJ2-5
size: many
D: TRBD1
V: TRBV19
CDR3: CASSLQGAQETQYF
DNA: TGTGCCAGTAGCCTGCAGGGGGCCCAAGAGACCCAGTACTTC

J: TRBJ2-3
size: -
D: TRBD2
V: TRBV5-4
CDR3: CASSLGAGEGVQYF
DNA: TGTGCCAGCAGCCTGGGAGCGGGGGAAGGCGTGCAGTATTTT

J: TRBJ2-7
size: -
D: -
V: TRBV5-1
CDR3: CASSFVTGTYEQYF
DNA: TGCGCCAGCAGCTTTGTAACAGGGACCTACGAGCAGTACTTC

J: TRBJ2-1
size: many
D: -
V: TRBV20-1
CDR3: CSARSPVHNEQFF
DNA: TGCAGTGCACGCTCTCCGGTCCACAATGAGCAGTTCTTC

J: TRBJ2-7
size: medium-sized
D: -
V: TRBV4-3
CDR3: CASSQDLALSSYEQYF
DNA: TGCGCCAGCAGCCAAGATCTGGCGCTAAGCTCCTACGAGCAGTACTTC

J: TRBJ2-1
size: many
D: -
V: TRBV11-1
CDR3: CASSRRYNEQFF
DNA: TGTGCCAGCAGCCGACGGTACAATGAGCAGTTCTTC

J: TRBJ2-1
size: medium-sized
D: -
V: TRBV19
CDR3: CASSPGRTNEQFF
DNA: TGTGCCAGTAGCCCCGGTAGGACTAATGAGCAGTTCTTC

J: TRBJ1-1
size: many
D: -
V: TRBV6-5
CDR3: CASSQAGAHGEAFF
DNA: TGTGCCAGCAGCCAAGCCGGGGCGCACGGTGAAGCTTTCTTT

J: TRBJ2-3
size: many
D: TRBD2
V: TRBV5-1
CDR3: CASSPDGGGTDTQYF
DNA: TGCGCCAGCAGCCCGGACGGGGGGGGCACAGATACGCAGTATTTT

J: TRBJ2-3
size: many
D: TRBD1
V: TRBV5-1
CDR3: CASSLDGQGSDTQYF
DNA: TGCGCCAGCAGCTTGGATGGACAGGGGTCAGATACGCAGTATTTT

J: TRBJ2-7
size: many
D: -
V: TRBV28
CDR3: CASSLAWGPSKEEQYF
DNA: TGTGCCAGCAGTTTAGCTTGGGGCCCCTCCAAGGAGGAGCAGTACTTC

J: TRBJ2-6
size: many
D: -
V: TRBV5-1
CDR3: CASSLGGGAFSGANVLTF
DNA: TGCGCCAGCAGCTTGGGCGGAGGCGCTTTCTCTGGGGCCAACGTCCTGACTTTC

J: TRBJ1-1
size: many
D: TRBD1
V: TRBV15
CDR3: CATSGRGQVNTEAFF
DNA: TGTGCCACCAGCGGAAGAGGACAGGTGAACACTGAAGCTTTCTTT

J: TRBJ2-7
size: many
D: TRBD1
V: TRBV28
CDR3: CASSFRTGSFREQYF
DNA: TGTGCCAGCAGTTTCCGGACAGGGAGTTTTAGGGAGCAGTACTTC

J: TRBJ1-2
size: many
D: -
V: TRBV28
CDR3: CASSLHGVDYGYTF
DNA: TGTGCCAGCAGTTTACACGGGGTGGACTATGGCTACACCTTC

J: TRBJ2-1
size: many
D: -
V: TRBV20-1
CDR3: CSAAGTPYNEQFF
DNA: TGCAGTGCGGCCGGGACCCCCTACAATGAGCAGTTCTTC

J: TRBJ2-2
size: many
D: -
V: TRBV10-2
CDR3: CASRGTGELFF
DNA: TGCGCCAGCAGAGGGACCGGGGAGCTGTTTTTT

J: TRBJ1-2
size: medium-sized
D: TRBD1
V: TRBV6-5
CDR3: CASSYSPGQGYGYTF
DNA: TGTGCCAGCAGTTACTCGCCGGGACAGGGTTATGGCTACACCTTC

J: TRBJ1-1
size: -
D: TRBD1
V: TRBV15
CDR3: CATSTGTDLGGTEAFF
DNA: TGTGCCACCAGCACCGGGACAGACCTCGGCGGCACTGAAGCTTTCTTT

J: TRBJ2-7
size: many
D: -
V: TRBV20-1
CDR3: CSAPTPTGEQYF
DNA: TGCAGTGCGCCCACACCTACTGGCGAGCAGTACTTC

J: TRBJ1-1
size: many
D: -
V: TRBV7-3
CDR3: CASSPESGNTEAFF
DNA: TGTGCCAGCAGCCCCGAATCGGGGAACACTGAAGCTTTCTTT

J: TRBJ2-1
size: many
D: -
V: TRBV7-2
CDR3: CASSPNHNEQFF
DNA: TGTGCCAGCAGTCCGAACCACAATGAGCAGTTCTTC

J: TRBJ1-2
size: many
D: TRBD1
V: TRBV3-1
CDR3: CASSPKDRGYGYTF
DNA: TGTGCCAGCAGCCCCAAAGACAGGGGCTATGGCTACACCTTC

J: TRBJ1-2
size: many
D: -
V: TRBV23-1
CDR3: CASSQWKRVVGYTF
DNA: TGCGCCAGCAGTCAATGGAAGCGGGTAGTGGGCTACACCTTC

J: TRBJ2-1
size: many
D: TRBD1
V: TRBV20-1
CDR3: CSADRGHEQFF
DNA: TGCAGTGCTGACAGGGGGCATGAGCAGTTCTTC

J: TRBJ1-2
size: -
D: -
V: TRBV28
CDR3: CATAGRGDYGYTF
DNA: TGTGCCACCGCGGGGCGAGGCGACTATGGCTACACCTTC

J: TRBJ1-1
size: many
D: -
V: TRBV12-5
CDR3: CASGSGQLEAFF
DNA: TGTGCTAGTGGTTCAGGACAGCTTGAAGCTTTCTTT